The sequence of this T cell receptor (beta chain) was determined in a study of cytomegalovirus exposure and HLA in healthy donors. The primer mix had 60 Vbeta and 13 Jbeta primers. Clones were sequenced by immunoSEQ multiplex PCR, and TCRdb holds only the in-frame ones, with some missing. The sample holds 100,000 or so clones, about 60% seen once. Study-wide findings and caveats: Presence/absence analysis assumed near-uniform sequencing depth across donors. The study put 150 to 200 TCR beta chains on its list as cytomegalovirus-associated.

The CDR3 sequence is 15 residues long. Losses at the gene ends were 3 bases for V and 4 bases for J; bases not matched to a gene: 7. Germline V CDR1 and CDR2: KGHSH, LQKENI. To note about this clone: Its matching antigen is unknown.

This donor's record omits CMV serostatus. The TCR comes from a human donor in good health. The sequencing input was PBMCs. The chain couples TRBV18 to TRBJ2-5; 8 bases line up with TRBD1. This CDR3 is CASSPGQGGVETQYF. The CDR3 region has the DNA TGTGCCAGCTCACCCGGACAGGGTGGGGTAGAGACCCAGTACTTC.